These 32 T cell receptor beta chains were sequenced from one sample in a study of T-cell memory formation after mild COVID-19. Using its own MiXCR run on the 5' RACE reads, TCRdb lists one record per CDR3 protein. The data show roughly 51,000 distinct CDR3 sequences, with approximately 7.6% seen just once and roughly 1.5% held by the top ten. The material sequenced was PBMCs or a T cell subset sorted from them (not recorded which). The receptors here all came from a man aged 18 to 35 who had mild COVID-19 (a few samples of this study predate the infection). Cell type and time point are not known.

This clonotype was picked up many times. The chain links TRBV7-2 to TRBJ2-3; the D is unclear. Between the trimmed V and J ends, which lost 2 bases and 0 bases, there was a span of 6 bases. CDR1 SGHTA and CDR2 FQGNSA come from the germline V gene. The CDR3 runs 14 residues. The CDR3 spells CASSLSASTDTQYF. CDR3 nucleotides: TGTGCCAGCAGCTTATCAGCTAGCACAGATACGCAGTATTTT.

This clonotype was seen repeatedly, ten times or more. V gene TRBV4-1 combines with J gene TRBJ1-2; a possible D gene is TRBD1 (5 bases). From germline, CDR1 is MGHRA and CDR2 YSYEKL. The V end lost 1 base, the J end lost 8 bases, and 14 bases lay between the germline ends. The CDR3 has 14 amino acids. CDR3 in amino acids: CASSQVSGLGGYTF. The CDR3 nucleotides read TGCGCCAGCAGCCAAGTTTCAGGGCTGGGCGGCTACACCTTC.

This clonotype was counted between two and nine times. The chain couples TRBV29-1 to TRBJ2-1, with D perhaps TRBD1 (6 bases). This CDR3 is 15 amino acids long. Trimming removed 6 bases at V and 6 bases at J, with 21 bases between. Germline V CDR1 and CDR2: SQVTM, ANQGSEA. CDR3 amino acids: CSVLPTGNTRNEQFF. CDR3 nucleotide sequence: TGCAGCGTACTACCGACAGGTAACACCCGCAATGAGCAGTTCTTC.

This clonotype was counted between two and nine times. This chain connects TRBV12-3 or TRBV12-4 to TRBJ1-5; the D is unclear. This CDR3 comprises 14 residues. Trimming pared 5 bases from V and 6 bases from J, leaving 14 bases between. The CDR3 region has the DNA TGTGCCAGCAGTCCCGTTGTATTAGGTCAGCCCCAGCATTTT. Residues: CASSPVVLGQPQHF.

This clonotype was counted many times. The chain links TRBV7-2 to TRBJ2-5; unclear D gene. The CDR3 runs 15 residues. V was cut by 1 base and J by 4 bases, with 13 bases left in between. The germline V gene has CDR1 SGHTA and CDR2 FQGNSA. CDR3 loop: CASSLEFGMGETQYF. In DNA, the CDR3 is TGTGCCAGCAGCTTAGAGTTTGGGATGGGAGAGACCCAGTACTTC.

This clonotype showed up just a few times. The V gene is TRBV28, the J gene TRBJ2-7; perhaps TRBD2 as D (7 bases). Trimming took 6 bases from V and 6 from J, leaving 12 bases between them. Germline V CDR1 and CDR2: MDHEN, SYDVKM. The CDR3 contains 12 residues. The DNA for the CDR3 is TGTGCCAGCAGCAGGCGGGGGCGCGAGCAGTACGTC. Protein sequence: CASSRRGREQYV.

V and J are TRBV7-3 and TRBJ2-7, with 11 nucleotides matching TRBD2. CDR1 is SGHTA, CDR2 FQGTGA, per germline. Unmatched junction bases numbered 7, after V lost 4 bases and J lost 2 bases. The CDR3 covers 16 residues. CDR3 sequence reads: CASSSSGTSGPYEQYF. CDR3 bases: TGTGCCAGCAGCTCGTCCGGGACTAGCGGCCCCTACGAGCAGTACTTC.

This clonotype has more than one count but fewer than ten. V gene TRBV9 combines with J gene TRBJ2-3; D gene ambiguous. The CDR3 has 13 residues. Trimming cost V 4 bases and J 2 bases, with 8 bases left between them. CDR1 is SGDLS, CDR2 YYNGEE, per germline. The CDR3 protein is CASSPAPTDTQYF. CDR3 in DNA: TGTGCCAGCAGCCCAGCCCCCACAGATACGCAGTATTTT.

This clonotype has just a few counts. This chain connects TRBV6-2 or TRBV6-3 to TRBJ1-6, with D maybe TRBD1 (6 bases). V shed 6 bases and J shed 7 bases, with 10 bases lying between them. Per germline, CDR1 MNHEY and CDR2 SVGEGT. This CDR3 has 13 amino acids. DNA for the CDR3: TGTGCCAGCAGGGACAGCGGAAATTCACCCCTCCACTTT. This codes for CASRDSGNSPLHF.

V and J are TRBV10-3 and TRBJ2-5; 7 positions agree with TRBD2. V lost 4 bases to trimming and J lost 4 bases; unmatched junction nucleotides: 9. The germline V gene encodes CDR1 ENHRY and CDR2 SYGVKD. This CDR3 comprises 15 residues. As DNA, the CDR3 is TGTGCCATCAGTGGTATCTTCTGGGGGGGAGAGACCCAGTACTTC. Translating it yields CAISGIFWGGETQYF.

The table lists this clonotype with many counts. The genes are TRBV5-6 and TRBJ2-3; D is perhaps TRBD2 (5 bases). Germline CDR1 SGHDT, CDR2 YYEEEE. V dropped 0 bases and J dropped 2 bases, with 13 bases sitting between them. This CDR3 region has 16 residues. The CDR3 sequence: CASSLDGLLSTDTQYF. The CDR3 DNA sequence: TGTGCCAGCAGCTTGGATGGACTCCTTTCCACAGATACGCAGTATTTT.

This clonotype showed up just a few times. The chain has TRBV4-1 and TRBJ1-1; D gene uncertain. The germline V gene has CDR1 MGHRA and CDR2 YSYEKL. The CDR3 has 14 residues. The V gene lost 7 bases and the J gene lost 6 bases, with 18 bases spanning the gap. The CDR3 loop is CASTLGRSNSEAFF. The CDR3 DNA follows: TGCGCCAGCACTTTAGGGCGTTCTAATTCTGAAGCTTTCTTT.

V is TRBV4-2 and J is TRBJ2-3; 8 bases map to TRBD2. The CDR3 spans 18 residues. Trimming cost V 6 bases and J 0 bases; bases outside gene matches: 14. Germline V gives CDR1 LGHNA, CDR2 YNFKEQ. CDR3 in amino acids: CASRVGLAGYQSTDTQYF. The DNA for the CDR3 is TGTGCCAGCAGGGTTGGATTAGCGGGGTATCAAAGCACAGATACGCAGTATTTT.

This clonotype has at least ten counts. The CDR3 is CASSRRLAGDHGELFF. CDR3 in DNA: TGCGCCAGCAGCCGCCGGTTAGCGGGGGATCACGGGGAGCTGTTTTTT. The V and J genes are TRBV4-1 and TRBJ2-2; TRBD2 agrees at 9 bases. CDR1 is MGHRA, CDR2 YSYEKL, per germline. V was pared by 4 bases and J by 7 bases, with 10 bases of the junction left unmatched. The CDR3 runs 16 residues.

This clonotype was detected a few times. The J gene is TRBJ2-2, the V gene TRBV4-2, with 9 bases lining up with TRBD1. The CDR3 sequence is 17 residues long. Trimming at V came to 4 bases and at J to 8 bases, leaving 14 bases not matched to a gene. Germline V gene sequence: CDR1 LGHNA, CDR2 YNFKEQ. CDR3 sequence reads: CASSLLPGQGSRGELFF. The CDR3 bases are TGTGCCAGCAGCCTCCTCCCGGGACAGGGCTCTAGGGGGGAGCTGTTTTTT.

This clonotype was seen only a few times. The V and J genes are TRBV30 and TRBJ1-5, with D possibly matching TRBD1 (5 bases). V dropped 4 bases and J dropped 0 bases, with 10 bases sitting between them. Germline CDR1 is GTSNPN and CDR2 is SVGIG (reference sequence). This CDR3 has 14 amino acids. This CDR3 is CAWNRDGSNQPQHF. DNA for the CDR3: TGTGCCTGGAACCGGGACGGTAGCAATCAGCCCCAGCATTTT.

The chain couples TRBV20-1 to TRBJ2-6; D call uncertain. The germline CDR1 and CDR2 sequences are DFQATT and SNEGSKA (reference sequence). Trimming shortened V by 6 bases and J by 0 bases, and 9 bases separated the two germline ends. The CDR3 covers 14 residues. The DNA of the CDR3 is TGCAGTGCAGACACAGCCTCTGGGGCCAACGTCCTGACTTTC. Translating gives CSADTASGANVLTF.

The chain employs TRBV5-1 and TRBJ1-2, with D maybe TRBD1 (6 bases). Germline V gene sequence: CDR1 SGHRS, CDR2 YFSETQ. The V gene lost 4 bases and the J gene lost 2 bases, with 12 bases spanning the gap. CDR3 length equals 14 residues. The CDR3 region is CASSKTGTNYGYTF. Written as DNA, the CDR3 is TGCGCCAGCAGCAAAACCGGGACAAACTATGGCTACACCTTC. Variable domain in full (rest from reference TRBV5-1 and TRBJ1-2): KAGVTQTPRYLIKTRGQQVTLSCSPISGHRSVSWYQQTPGQGLQFLFEYFSETQRNKGNFPGRFSGRQFSNSRSEMNVSTLELGDSALYLCASSKTGTNYGYTFGSGTRLTVV.

The CDR3 here is CASRITGGYGYTF. The CDR3 bases are TGTGCCAGCAGGATTACAGGGGGCTATGGCTACACCTTC. The chain carries TRBV27 and TRBJ1-2; 8 positions agree with TRBD1. The CDR3 has 13 amino acids. Germline lookup yields CDR1 MNHEY and CDR2 SMNVEV (reference sequence). The junction had 4 bases not matched to a gene; V was cut back by 6 bases and J by 4 bases.

The sample holds a few counts of this clonotype. The chain carries TRBV4-1 and TRBJ2-1; a possible D gene is TRBD2 (6 bases). The CDR3 is 16 amino acids. The V end lost 8 bases, the J end lost 0 bases, and 17 bases lay between the germline ends. Germline CDR1 MGHRA, CDR2 YSYEKL. The CDR3 is CASARGTPGSYNEQFF. In DNA, the CDR3 is TGCGCCAGCGCCCGCGGGACGCCGGGCTCCTACAATGAGCAGTTCTTC.

The table lists this clonotype with many counts. The chain recombines TRBV12-3 or TRBV12-4 with TRBJ2-7; the D is unclear. This CDR3 region has 15 residues. Trimming pared 5 bases from V and 2 bases from J, leaving 16 bases between. The CDR3 DNA reads TGTGCCAGCAGTAAGTGGGGTCGTGGCACCTACGAGCAGTACTTC. Translation gives CASSKWGRGTYEQYF.

V is TRBV20-1 and J is TRBJ2-1, with 13 positions matching TRBD2. The CDR3 consists of 15 residues. The J segment lost 3 bases and the V segment lost 5 bases, leaving 4 bases of the junction unmatched. Looked up from germline, CDR1 is DFQATT and CDR2 is SNEGSKA (reference sequence). Here the CDR3 reads CSASGLAGFYNEQFF. The CDR3 coding sequence is TGCAGTGCTTCGGGACTAGCGGGGTTCTACAATGAGCAGTTCTTC.

The chain has TRBV15 and TRBJ1-4; the D gene is possibly TRBD1 (5 bases). Germline V gene sequence: CDR1 LNHNV, CDR2 YYDKDF (reference sequence). V was shortened by 3 bases and J by 10 bases, with 12 bases between the two germline ends. The CDR3 contains 13 residues. The CDR3 coding sequence is TGTGCCACCAGCAGTCGAGCGAGGGGAAAACTGTTTTTT. Residues: CATSSRARGKLFF.

This clonotype showed up many times. The rearrangement joins TRBV5-6 to TRBJ2-7; maybe TRBD2 (6 bases). CDR1 and CDR2 from the germline V gene are SGHDT and YYEEEE. The CDR3 has 13 amino acids. V lost 6 bases and J lost 5, with 15 bases in between. In nucleotides, the CDR3 is TGTGCCAGCATGAATCGGGGGTTAAACGAGCAGTACGTC. Residues: CASMNRGLNEQYV.

The chain has TRBV5-1 and TRBJ1-4, with D unresolved. The ends were cut back, 4 bases at V and 0 bases at J, with 10 bases in the middle. Germline CDR1 reads SGHRS; CDR2 reads YFSETQ. The CDR3 has 15 residues. This chain's CDR3 is CASSPTPATNEKLFF. The CDR3 region has the DNA TGCGCCAGCAGCCCCACACCCGCAACTAATGAAAAACTGTTTTTT.

This clonotype was recorded a few times. This sequence joins TRBV4-2 and TRBJ1-5; 7 bases align to TRBD1. The CDR3 runs to 16 residues. Losses at the gene ends were 0 bases for V and 6 bases for J; bases not matched to a gene: 8. The germline gives CDR1 LGHNA, CDR2 YNFKEQ. Here the CDR3 reads CASSQDLGTASQPQHF. In DNA form, the CDR3 reads TGTGCCAGCAGCCAAGATTTGGGGACAGCTAGTCAGCCCCAGCATTTT.

This chain uses TRBV4-3 with TRBJ2-3; 13 positions agree with TRBD2. CDR1 is LGHNA, CDR2 YSLEER, per germline. J was trimmed by 9 bases and V by 0 bases; bases with no gene match: 6. This CDR3 has 16 residues. CDR3 DNA: TGCGCCAGCAGCCAAGATACTAGCGGGGGGGGCGAAACGCAGTATTTT. Amino acids: CASSQDTSGGGETQYF.

The chain joins TRBV4-1 to TRBJ1-4, with D uncertain. Germline lookup yields CDR1 MGHRA and CDR2 YSYEKL. V lost 0 bases and J 0 bases, leaving 11 bases between the germline ends. The CDR3 length is 17 residues. CDR3 residues: CASSQDRSGTTNEKLFF. The DNA of the CDR3 is TGCGCCAGCAGCCAAGATCGTTCGGGAACAACTAATGAAAAACTGTTTTTT.

This clonotype was observed many times. This chain connects TRBV6-4 to TRBJ1-2; D unresolved. From germline, CDR1 is MRHNA and CDR2 SNTAGT. V shed 4 bases and J shed 4 bases, with 10 bases lying between them. The CDR3 runs 13 residues. CDR3 region: CASSAAGGYGYTF. The CDR3 bases are TGTGCCAGCAGTGCTGCAGGAGGCTATGGCTACACCTTC.

The V gene is TRBV7-8, the J gene TRBJ2-2, with D hard to call. The V end was cut by 6 bases, the J end by 5 bases, with 4 bases between. This CDR3 comprises 11 residues. Germline CDR1 and CDR2: SGHVS and FQNEAQ. The CDR3 protein is CASRETGELFF. The CDR3 DNA reads as TGTGCCAGCAGGGAGACCGGGGAGCTGTTTTTT.

In DNA form, the CDR3 reads TGTGCCAGCAGTGACGGGGGGCCCAGCACAGATACGCAGTATTTT. It encodes CASSDGGPSTDTQYF. This sequence joins TRBV2 and TRBJ2-3, with a tentative D call TRBD2 (7 bases). This CDR3 region has 15 residues. CDR1 is SNHLY, CDR2 FYNNEI, per germline. V shed 3 bases and J shed 0 bases, with 10 bases lying between them.

This clonotype was seen many times. The V and J genes are TRBV7-2 and TRBJ1-5, with D tentatively TRBD1 (6 bases). The length of the CDR3 is 13 residues. Germline V gives CDR1 SGHTA, CDR2 FQGNSA. V was trimmed by 5 bases and J by 5 bases, leaving 10 bases between them. The CDR3, as DNA: TGTGCCAGCAGCCGGACAGAGGATCAGCCCCAGCATTTT. Protein: CASSRTEDQPQHF.